The following is a T cell receptor beta chain sequence with its context. Profiled with immunoSEQ multiplex PCR; TCRdb holds only in-frame clones, not every one. The sample gives around 2.3 million clones, approximately 94% of which show up once; 0.13% is in the top ten. This CDR3 comprises 12 residues. Germline lookup yields CDR1 MNHEY and CDR2 SMNVEV (reference sequence). Trimming removed 6 bases from V and 2 bases from J, with 7 bases in between. This sample stems from a study of shared clonotypes between healthy human individuals. Study details: A donor's plate count was three for CD4 naive and three for CD4 memory; CD8 naive had two and CD8 memory one.

This rearrangement joins TRBV27 to TRBJ1-2; no reliable D call. The receptor was isolated from a man between 18 and 35 years old in good health. Sequencing was performed on naive CD4+ T cells sorted from blood. Documented subset: CD45RA+ positively selected. The DNA for the CDR3 is TGTGCCAGCAGGGTGGGAAACTATGGCTACACCTTC. Residues: CASRVGNYGYTF.